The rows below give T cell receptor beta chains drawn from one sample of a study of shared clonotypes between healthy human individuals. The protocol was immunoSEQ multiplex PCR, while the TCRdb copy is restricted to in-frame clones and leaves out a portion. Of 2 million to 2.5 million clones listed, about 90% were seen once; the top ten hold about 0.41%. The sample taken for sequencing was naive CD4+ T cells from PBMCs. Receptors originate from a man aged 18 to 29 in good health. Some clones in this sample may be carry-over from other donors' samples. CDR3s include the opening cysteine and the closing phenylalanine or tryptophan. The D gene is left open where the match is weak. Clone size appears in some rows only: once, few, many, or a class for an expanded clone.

CDR3nt: TGTGCCAGCAGCCCGACAGGGGGCCTGAAGACCCAGTACTTC; CDR3aa: CASSPTGGLKTQYF; abundance: once; j_gene: TRBJ2-5; d_gene: TRBD1; v_gene: TRBV5-4
CDR3nt: TGTGCCAGCAGTTTATTCCGGAACACCGGGGAGCTGTTTTTT; CDR3aa: CASSLFRNTGELFF; abundance: -; j_gene: TRBJ2-2; d_gene: -; v_gene: TRBV27
CDR3nt: TGTGCCTGGAATTCAGGGGGCACTGAAGCTTTCTTT; CDR3aa: CAWNSGGTEAFF; abundance: -; j_gene: TRBJ1-1; d_gene: TRBD1; v_gene: TRBV30
CDR3nt: TGTGCCAGCAGCTTAGAGTTTGGGACAGTGGTATTTCTCAACGAGCAGTACTTC; CDR3aa: CASSLEFGTVVFLNEQYF; abundance: -; j_gene: TRBJ2-7; d_gene: TRBD1; v_gene: TRBV11-2
CDR3nt: TGTGCCAGCAGCCGCCGGGACGGCTATGGCTACACCTTC; CDR3aa: CASSRRDGYGYTF; abundance: -; j_gene: TRBJ1-2; d_gene: -; v_gene: TRBV7-3
CDR3nt: TGTGCCAGCAGCCAGGGTAACAGGGGACAGACCCAGTACTTC; CDR3aa: CASSQGNRGQTQYF; abundance: -; j_gene: TRBJ2-5; d_gene: TRBD1; v_gene: TRBV14
CDR3nt: TGTGCCAGCAGCGGGACAGCCACCGGGGAGCTGTTTTTT; CDR3aa: CASSGTATGELFF; abundance: -; j_gene: TRBJ2-2; d_gene: TRBD1; v_gene: TRBV7-6
CDR3nt: TGTGCCAGCAGCGTCCTTGGGGAGTCCACCGGGGAGCTGTTTTTT; CDR3aa: CASSVLGESTGELFF; abundance: -; j_gene: TRBJ2-2; d_gene: -; v_gene: TRBV9
CDR3nt: TGTGCCAGCAGTTTGCCCGGACAGGGGGCAGCTGGAAACACCATATATTTT; CDR3aa: CASSLPGQGAAGNTIYF; abundance: -; j_gene: TRBJ1-3; d_gene: TRBD1; v_gene: TRBV28
CDR3nt: TGTGCCAGCAGCTTGACAGAGAACTCCTACGAGCAGTACTTC; CDR3aa: CASSLTENSYEQYF; abundance: -; j_gene: TRBJ2-7; d_gene: -; v_gene: TRBV7-8
CDR3nt: TGTGCCAGCAGCCCTTTCTTGATTGCAACTAATGAAAAACTGTTTTTT; CDR3aa: CASSPFLIATNEKLFF; abundance: -; j_gene: TRBJ1-4; d_gene: -; v_gene: TRBV4-2
CDR3nt: TGTGCCCGCGGACAGGGGGTCACCAACTATGGCTACACCTTC; CDR3aa: CARGQGVTNYGYTF; abundance: few; j_gene: TRBJ1-2; d_gene: TRBD1; v_gene: TRBV7-9
CDR3nt: TGTGCCTGGAGACCTCTGGGCGACAGGGGTGAGCAGCCCCAGCATTTT; CDR3aa: CAWRPLGDRGEQPQHF; abundance: -; j_gene: TRBJ1-5; d_gene: TRBD1; v_gene: TRBV30
CDR3nt: TGTGCCAGCAGTTTATGGGGACAGGGGAAACTGTTTTTT; CDR3aa: CASSLWGQGKLFF; abundance: -; j_gene: TRBJ1-4; d_gene: TRBD1; v_gene: TRBV28
CDR3nt: TGTGCCAGTAGGGGCTATGGCTACACCTTC; CDR3aa: CASRGYGYTF; abundance: -; j_gene: TRBJ1-2; d_gene: -; v_gene: TRBV19
CDR3nt: TGTGCCAGCAGTGAATTTCGTCCTAGCGGGAGTAAGGGTGAGCAGTTCTTC; CDR3aa: CASSEFRPSGSKGEQFF; abundance: -; j_gene: TRBJ2-1; d_gene: TRBD2; v_gene: TRBV2
CDR3nt: TGTGCCAGCAGTAACCCAGGGACCGGGGAGCTGTTTTTT; CDR3aa: CASSNPGTGELFF; abundance: -; j_gene: TRBJ2-2; d_gene: -; v_gene: TRBV6-5
CDR3nt: TGTGCCAGCAGTACGGGACAGTTCGGGAACATTCAGTACTTC; CDR3aa: CASSTGQFGNIQYF; abundance: -; j_gene: TRBJ2-4; d_gene: TRBD1; v_gene: TRBV2
CDR3nt: TGTGCCAGCAGCTTGACGGTCCCCCACGAGCAGTTCTTC; CDR3aa: CASSLTVPHEQFF; abundance: -; j_gene: TRBJ2-1; d_gene: -; v_gene: TRBV2
CDR3nt: TGTGCCAGCAGCAGGGCGGCTAATGAAAAACTGTTTTTT; CDR3aa: CASSRAANEKLFF; abundance: -; j_gene: TRBJ1-4; d_gene: -; v_gene: TRBV6-1
CDR3nt: TGCAGCGTTTTTGATGAGACCCAGTACTTC; CDR3aa: CSVFDETQYF; abundance: -; j_gene: TRBJ2-5; d_gene: -; v_gene: TRBV29-1
CDR3nt: TGTGCCAGCAGCTTCAATAGCGGGGCCCAAGAGACCCAGTACTTC; CDR3aa: CASSFNSGAQETQYF; abundance: -; j_gene: TRBJ2-5; d_gene: TRBD2; v_gene: TRBV7-2
CDR3nt: TGTGCCAGTAGGACTGGACAGGGGGAGACCCAGTACTTC; CDR3aa: CASRTGQGETQYF; abundance: -; j_gene: TRBJ2-5; d_gene: TRBD1; v_gene: TRBV19
CDR3nt: TGTGCCAGCAGCCTGGGACTAGCGGGAGGGGGGGATACGCAGTATTTT; CDR3aa: CASSLGLAGGGDTQYF; abundance: -; j_gene: TRBJ2-3; d_gene: TRBD2; v_gene: TRBV7-8
CDR3nt: TGTGCCAGCAGCGTAGTCCAGAACTATGGCTACACCTTC; CDR3aa: CASSVVQNYGYTF; abundance: -; j_gene: TRBJ1-2; d_gene: -; v_gene: TRBV9
CDR3nt: TGCGCCAGCAGCCGGACAGGGGGCTCTGGGGCCAACGTCCTGACTTTC; CDR3aa: CASSRTGGSGANVLTF; abundance: -; j_gene: TRBJ2-6; d_gene: TRBD1; v_gene: TRBV5-1
CDR3nt: TGTGCCAGCAGCGCAAGCCAGGGACGCCGAATCTACGAGCAGTACTTC; CDR3aa: CASSASQGRRIYEQYF; abundance: -; j_gene: TRBJ2-7; d_gene: -; v_gene: TRBV7-3
CDR3nt: TGTGCCACCAGCAGAGATTACGCAGGGGGTAATGAGCAGTTCTTC; CDR3aa: CATSRDYAGGNEQFF; abundance: -; j_gene: TRBJ2-1; d_gene: TRBD1; v_gene: TRBV15
CDR3nt: TGTGCCAGCAGCCCCCCGCGACCTAATCAGCCCCAGCATTTT; CDR3aa: CASSPPRPNQPQHF; abundance: -; j_gene: TRBJ1-5; d_gene: -; v_gene: TRBV6-6